A few counts support the clone carrying this TCR beta chain. The data stem from a study of cytomegalovirus exposure and HLA in healthy donors. V gave up 3 bases and J gave up 8 bases; unmatched junction bases: 10. The CDR3 is 16 amino acids. In germline, CDR1 is LNHDA, CDR2 SQIVND (reference sequence). PCR was performed using 60 Vbeta and 13 Jbeta primers. Per the original methods: In a later analysis, the count reached tens of millions of unique TCR beta chains, with 9 million to 11 million shared. Libraries were prepared by immunoSEQ multiplex PCR; TCRdb keeps only in-frame clonotypes and omits some of them. For V, J and clone size, that table is used; D and trimming come from the DNA. In the table there are 150,000 to 200,000 clones, 84% of which are singletons.

The V gene is TRBV19, the J gene TRBJ2-3; 11 nucleotides match TRBD2. The sequencing input was PBMCs. The receptor's source is a girl aged 5-17 years in good health and CMV-seropositive. The DNA of the CDR3 is TGTGCCAGTAGTATCACCGGGACTAGCGGAGCGGGTACGCAGTATTTT. This translates into CASSITGTSGAGTQYF.